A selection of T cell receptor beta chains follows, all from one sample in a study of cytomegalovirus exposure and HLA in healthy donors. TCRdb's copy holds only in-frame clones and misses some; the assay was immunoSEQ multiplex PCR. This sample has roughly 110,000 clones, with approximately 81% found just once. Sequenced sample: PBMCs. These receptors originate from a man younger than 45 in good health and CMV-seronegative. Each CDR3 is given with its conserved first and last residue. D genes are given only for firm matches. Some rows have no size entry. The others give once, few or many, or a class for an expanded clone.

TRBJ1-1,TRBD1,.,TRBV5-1,CASSLPGQELNTEAFF,TGCGCCAGCAGCCTCCCGGGACAGGAGTTGAACACTGAAGCTTTCTTT
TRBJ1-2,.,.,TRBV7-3,CASSSGQGGTGHGYTF,TGTGCCAGCAGCTCTGGTCAGGGCGGAACAGGGCATGGCTACACCTTC
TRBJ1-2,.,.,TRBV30,CAWEEGPGSGYTF,TGTGCCTGGGAGGAGGGGCCAGGTTCTGGCTACACCTTC
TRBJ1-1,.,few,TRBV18,CASSQNTDTEAFF,TGTGCCAGCTCACAAAACACAGATACTGAAGCTTTCTTT
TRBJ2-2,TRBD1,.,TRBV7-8,CASSEGGITGELFF,TGTGCCAGCAGCGAAGGGGGCATCACCGGGGAGCTGTTTTTT
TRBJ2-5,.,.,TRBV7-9,CASSLKGSGPPAQYF,TGTGCCAGCAGCTTGAAAGGTAGCGGCCCCCCAGCCCAGTACTTC
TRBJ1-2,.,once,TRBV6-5,CASSDYNRDGYTF,TGTGCCAGCAGTGACTATAACAGGGATGGCTACACCTTC
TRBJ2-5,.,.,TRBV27,CASSTGQGETQYF,TGTGCCAGCAGCACGGGGCAGGGGGAGACCCAGTACTTC
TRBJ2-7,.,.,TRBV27,CASGQSSYEQYF,TGTGCCAGCGGGCAGAGTTCCTACGAGCAGTACTTC
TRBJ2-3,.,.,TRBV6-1,CASSDRGFGDTQYF,TGTGCCAGCAGTGACAGGGGTTTCGGGGATACGCAGTATTTT
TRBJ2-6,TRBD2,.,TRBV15,CATSPGTSVSGANVLTF,TGTGCCACCAGCCCCGGGACTAGCGTCTCTGGGGCCAACGTCCTGACTTTC
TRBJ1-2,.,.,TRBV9,CASRQTGGGYTF,TGTGCCAGCAGACAGACAGGAGGTGGCTACACCTTC
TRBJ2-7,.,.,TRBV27,CASSLSPGEAYEQYF,TGTGCCAGCAGTTTATCACCCGGAGAAGCCTACGAGCAGTACTTC
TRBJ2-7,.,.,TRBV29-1,CSVGGGATYEQYF,TGCAGCGTTGGAGGGGGGGCCACCTACGAGCAGTACTTC
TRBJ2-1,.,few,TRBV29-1,CSADGVFNEQFF,TGCAGCGCCGACGGGGTATTTAATGAGCAGTTCTTC
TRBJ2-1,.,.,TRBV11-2,CASSFKSDEQFF,TGTGCCAGCAGCTTCAAGAGCGATGAGCAGTTCTTC
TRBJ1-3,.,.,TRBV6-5,CASSYGGRENTIYF,TGTGCCAGCAGTTACGGCGGAAGGGAGAACACCATATATTTT
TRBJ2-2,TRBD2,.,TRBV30,CAWRAAGGHTGELFF,TGTGCCTGGAGGGCTGCGGGAGGGCACACCGGGGAGCTGTTTTTT
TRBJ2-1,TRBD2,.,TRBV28,CASSPTRTSGRQNEQFF,TGTGCCAGCAGTCCCACCAGGACTAGCGGGAGGCAAAATGAGCAGTTCTTC
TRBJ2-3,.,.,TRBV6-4,CASSDGGPDTQYF,TGTGCCAGCAGTGACGGCGGGCCAGATACGCAGTATTTT
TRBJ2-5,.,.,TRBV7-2,CASSLALSRQETQYF,TGTGCCAGCAGCTTAGCCCTATCCCGCCAAGAGACCCAGTACTTC
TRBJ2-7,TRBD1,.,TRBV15,CATSRSGGYEQYF,TGTGCCACCAGCAGGTCAGGGGGCTACGAGCAGTACTTC
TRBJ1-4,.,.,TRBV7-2,CASSPWGITNEKLFF,TGTGCCAGCAGCCCTTGGGGCATAACTAATGAAAAACTGTTTTTT
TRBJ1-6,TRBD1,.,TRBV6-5,CASFATGFGSPLHF,TGTGCCAGCTTCGCGACAGGGTTTGGTTCACCCCTCCACTTT
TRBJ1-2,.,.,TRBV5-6,CASSLGGSGYTF,TGTGCCAGCAGCTTGGGAGGGTCCGGCTACACCTTC
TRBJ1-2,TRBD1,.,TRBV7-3,CASSPGQGFGYTF,TGTGCCAGCAGCCCGGGACAGGGGTTTGGCTACACCTTC
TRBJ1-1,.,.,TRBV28,CASSTPGGLYTEAFF,TGTGCCAGCAGTACACCTGGAGGGCTCTACACTGAAGCTTTCTTT
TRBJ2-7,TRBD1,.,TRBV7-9,CASSLGDRGPSEQYF,TGTGCCAGCAGCTTAGGGGACAGGGGGCCGAGCGAGCAGTACTTC
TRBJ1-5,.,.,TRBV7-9,CASSPLERDQPQHF,TGTGCCAGCAGCCCCTTGGAGCGGGATCAGCCCCAGCATTTT
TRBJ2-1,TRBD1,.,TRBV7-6,CASSFGTGLNEQFF,TGTGCCAGCAGCTTCGGGACAGGGCTCAATGAGCAGTTCTTC
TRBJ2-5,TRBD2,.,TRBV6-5,CASSYRAGGRETQYF,TGTGCCAGCAGTTACAGAGCGGGGGGGCGTGAGACCCAGTACTTC
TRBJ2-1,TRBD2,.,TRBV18,CASSPGTSAYNEQFF,TGTGCCAGCTCACCTGGGACTAGCGCTTACAATGAGCAGTTCTTC
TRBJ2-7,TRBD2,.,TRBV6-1,CASRTSGTSSYEQYF,TGTGCCAGCAGGACTAGCGGGACGAGCTCCTACGAGCAGTACTTC
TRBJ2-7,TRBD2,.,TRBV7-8,CASSLLYTGGSSYEQYF,TGTGCCAGCAGCCTGCTGTACACGGGGGGGAGCTCCTACGAGCAGTACTTC
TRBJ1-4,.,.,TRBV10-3,CAIRGENTLGDEKLFF,TGTGCCATCAGGGGTGAGAATACCTTAGGAGATGAAAAACTGTTTTTT
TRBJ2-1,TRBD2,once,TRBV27,CASSRGTYNEQFF,TGTGCCAGCTCGCGGGGGACCTACAATGAGCAGTTCTTC
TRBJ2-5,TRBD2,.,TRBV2,CASSFTSGGPAGQYF,TGTGCCAGCAGTTTCACTAGCGGGGGGCCCGCGGGCCAGTACTTC
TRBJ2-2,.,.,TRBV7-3,CASSLGLNTGELFF,TGTGCCAGCAGCTTGGGGCTAAACACCGGGGAGCTGTTTTTT
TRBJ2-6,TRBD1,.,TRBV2,CASSLRTGAGANVLTF,TGTGCCAGCAGCCTCCGGACAGGGGCCGGGGCCAACGTCCTGACTTTC
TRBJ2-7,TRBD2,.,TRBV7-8,CASSLAAGTRYEQYF,TGTGCCAGCAGCTTAGCAGCGGGAACGCGGTACGAGCAGTACTTC
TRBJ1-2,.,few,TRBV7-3,CASSPQGGDYGYTF,TGTGCCAGCAGCCCACAAGGGGGTGACTATGGCTACACCTTC
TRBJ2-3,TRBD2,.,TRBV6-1,CATESGGSTDTQYF,TGTGCCACCGAGAGCGGGGGCAGCACAGATACGCAGTATTTT
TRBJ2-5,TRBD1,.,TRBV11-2,CASSLYAGTEETQYF,TGTGCCAGCAGCCTCTACGCCGGGACAGAAGAGACCCAGTACTTC
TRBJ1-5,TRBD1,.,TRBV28,CASSEPGQGNQPQHF,TGTGCCAGCAGTGAACCGGGACAGGGCAATCAGCCCCAGCATTTT
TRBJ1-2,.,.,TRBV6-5,CASSYTAGSSYTF,TGTGCCAGCAGTTACACCGCGGGATCGAGCTACACCTTC
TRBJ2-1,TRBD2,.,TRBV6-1,CASSEEGRGGAPYNEQFF,TGTGCCAGCAGTGAAGAGGGCCGCGGGGGTGCGCCATACAATGAGCAGTTCTTC
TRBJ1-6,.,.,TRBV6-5,CASSYLRGAYNSPLHF,TGTGCCAGCAGTTACCTCCGGGGAGCCTATAATTCACCCCTCCACTTT
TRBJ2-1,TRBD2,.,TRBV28,CASSLLAGGGSGEQFF,TGTGCCAGCAGCTTACTAGCGGGAGGTGGGAGTGGTGAGCAGTTCTTC
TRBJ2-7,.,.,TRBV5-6,CASSLEIGAYEQYF,TGTGCCAGCAGCTTGGAAATAGGGGCCTACGAGCAGTACTTC
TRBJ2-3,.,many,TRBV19,CASSTPQGPQYF,TGTGCCAGTTCCACTCCACAGGGCCCGCAGTATTTT
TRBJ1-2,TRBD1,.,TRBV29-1,CSVEVQGENGYTF,TGCAGCGTTGAAGTCCAGGGGGAGAACGGCTACACCTTC